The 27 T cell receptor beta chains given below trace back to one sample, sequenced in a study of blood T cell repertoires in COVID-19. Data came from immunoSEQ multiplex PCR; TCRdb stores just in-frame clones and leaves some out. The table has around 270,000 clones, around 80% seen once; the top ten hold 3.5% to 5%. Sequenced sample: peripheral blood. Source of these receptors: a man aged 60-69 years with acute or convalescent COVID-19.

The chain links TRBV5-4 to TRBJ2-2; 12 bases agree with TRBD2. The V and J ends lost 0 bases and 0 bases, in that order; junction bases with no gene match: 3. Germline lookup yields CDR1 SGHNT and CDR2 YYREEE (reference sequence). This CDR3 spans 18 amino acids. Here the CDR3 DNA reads TGTGCCAGCAGCTTGGGGGCTAGCGGGAGGGCGAACACCGGGGAGCTGTTTTTT. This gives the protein CASSLGASGRANTGELFF. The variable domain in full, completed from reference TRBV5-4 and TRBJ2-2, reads ETGVTQSPTHLIKTRGQQVTLRCSSQSGHNTVSWYQQALGQGPQFIFQYYREEENGRGNFPPRFSGLQFPNYSSELNVNALELDDSALYLCASSLGASGRANTGELFFGEGSRLTVL.

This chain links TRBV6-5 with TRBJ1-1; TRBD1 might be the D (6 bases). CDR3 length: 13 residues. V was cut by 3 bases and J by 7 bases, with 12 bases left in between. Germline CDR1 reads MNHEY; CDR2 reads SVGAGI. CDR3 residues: CASSYGQGLEAFF. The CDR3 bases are TGTGCCAGCAGTTATGGTCAGGGGCTTGAAGCTTTCTTT.

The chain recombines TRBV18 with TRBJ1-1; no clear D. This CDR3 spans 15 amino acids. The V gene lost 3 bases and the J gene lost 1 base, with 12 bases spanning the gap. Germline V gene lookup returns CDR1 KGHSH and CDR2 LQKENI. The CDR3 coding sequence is TGTGCCAGCTCACCCCCTCGCCCAGGGAACACTGAAGCTTTCTTT. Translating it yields CASSPPRPGNTEAFF.

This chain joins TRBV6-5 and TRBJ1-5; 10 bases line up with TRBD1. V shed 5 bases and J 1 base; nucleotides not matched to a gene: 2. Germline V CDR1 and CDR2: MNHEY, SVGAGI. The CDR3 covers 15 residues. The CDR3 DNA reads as TGTGCCAGCAGTCGGGGACAGGGGAGCAATCAGCCCCAGCATTTT. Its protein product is CASSRGQGSNQPQHF.

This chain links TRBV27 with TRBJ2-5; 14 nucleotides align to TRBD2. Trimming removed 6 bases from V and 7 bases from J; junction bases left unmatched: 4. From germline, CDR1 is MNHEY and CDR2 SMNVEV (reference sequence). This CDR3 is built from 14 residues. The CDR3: CASSPGTSGGTQYF. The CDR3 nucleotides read TGTGCCAGCAGCCCCGGGACTAGCGGGGGGACCCAGTACTTC.

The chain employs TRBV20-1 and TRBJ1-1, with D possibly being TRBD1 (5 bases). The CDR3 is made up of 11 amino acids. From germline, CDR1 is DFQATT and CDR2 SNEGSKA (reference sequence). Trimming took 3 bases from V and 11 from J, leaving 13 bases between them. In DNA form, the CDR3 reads TGCAGTGCTAGGATTGGGCGGGGGGCTTTCTTT. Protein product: CSARIGRGAFF.

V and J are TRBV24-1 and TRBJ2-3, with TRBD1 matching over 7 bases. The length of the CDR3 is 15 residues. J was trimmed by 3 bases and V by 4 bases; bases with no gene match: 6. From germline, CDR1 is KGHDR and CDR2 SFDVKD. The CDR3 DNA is TGTGCCACCAGTGACGGACAGGTTCGGACAGATACGCAGTATTTT. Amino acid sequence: CATSDGQVRTDTQYF.

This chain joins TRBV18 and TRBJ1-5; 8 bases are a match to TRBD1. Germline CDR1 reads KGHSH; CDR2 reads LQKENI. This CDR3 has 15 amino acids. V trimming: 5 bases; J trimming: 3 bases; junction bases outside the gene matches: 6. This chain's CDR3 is CASSRTGSPNQPQHF. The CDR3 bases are TGTGCCAGCTCAAGGACAGGGAGTCCCAATCAGCCCCAGCATTTT.

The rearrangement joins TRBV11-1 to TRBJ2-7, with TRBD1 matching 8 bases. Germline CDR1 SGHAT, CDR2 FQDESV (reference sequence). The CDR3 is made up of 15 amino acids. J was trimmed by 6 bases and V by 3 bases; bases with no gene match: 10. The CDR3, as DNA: TGTGCCAGCAGCTTCGTCAGGGGGCGTCTGCTCGAGCAGTACTTC. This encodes CASSFVRGRLLEQYF.

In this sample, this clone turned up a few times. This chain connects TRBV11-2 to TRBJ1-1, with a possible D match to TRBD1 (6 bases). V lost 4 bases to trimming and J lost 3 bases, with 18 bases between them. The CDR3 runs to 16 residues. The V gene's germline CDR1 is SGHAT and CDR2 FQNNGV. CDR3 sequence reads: CASSSGQTQWDTEAFF. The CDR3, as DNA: TGTGCCAGCAGCTCCGGACAGACCCAATGGGACACTGAAGCTTTCTTT.

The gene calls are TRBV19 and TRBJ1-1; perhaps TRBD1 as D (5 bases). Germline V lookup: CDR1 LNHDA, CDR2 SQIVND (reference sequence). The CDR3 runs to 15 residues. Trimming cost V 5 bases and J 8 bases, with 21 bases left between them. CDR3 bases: TGTGCCAGTAGTGATCCAGGGCGGATAAGAATAGAAGCTTTCTTT. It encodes CASSDPGRIRIEAFF.

CDR3 DNA sequence: TGCGCCAGCAGCCAAGAACCCCAGCGCAGCTCCTACAATGAGCAGTTCTTC. It is translated as CASSQEPQRSSYNEQFF. V is TRBV4-1 and J is TRBJ2-1; D unclear. V was clipped by 0 bases and J by 0 bases, with 12 bases between them. This CDR3 contains 17 residues. Per the germline V gene, CDR1 is MGHRA and CDR2 is YSYEKL.

The CDR3 nucleotides read TGTGCCAGCAGCTTAGCGGCGGGAAGCACAGTGAGAACATCATCCTACGAGCAGTACTTC. It encodes CASSLAAGSTVRTSSYEQYF. This chain connects TRBV7-8 to TRBJ2-7; maybe TRBD2 (6 bases). The CDR3 length is 20 residues. The germline gives CDR1 SGHVS, CDR2 FQNEAQ. Trimming pared 0 bases from V and 1 base from J, leaving 25 bases between.

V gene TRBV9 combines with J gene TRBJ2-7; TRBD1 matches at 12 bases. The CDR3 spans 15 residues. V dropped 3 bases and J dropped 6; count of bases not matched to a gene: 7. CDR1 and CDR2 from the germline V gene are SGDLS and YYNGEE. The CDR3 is CASSASGQGASEQYF. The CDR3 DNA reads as TGTGCCAGCAGCGCCTCGGGACAGGGGGCTTCCGAGCAGTACTTC. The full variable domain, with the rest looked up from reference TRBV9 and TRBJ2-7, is DSGVTQTPKHLITATGQRVTLRCSPRSGDLSVYWYQQSLDQGLQFLIQYYNGEERAKGNILERFSAQQFPDLHSELNLSSLELGDSALYFCASSASGQGASEQYFGPGTRLTVT.

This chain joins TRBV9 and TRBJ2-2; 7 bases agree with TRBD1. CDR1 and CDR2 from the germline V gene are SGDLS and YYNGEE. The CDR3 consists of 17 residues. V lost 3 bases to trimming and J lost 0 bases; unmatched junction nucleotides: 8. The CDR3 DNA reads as TGTGCCAGCAGCGCGACAGGGAATATCCCGAACACCGGGGAGCTGTTTTTT. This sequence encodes CASSATGNIPNTGELFF.

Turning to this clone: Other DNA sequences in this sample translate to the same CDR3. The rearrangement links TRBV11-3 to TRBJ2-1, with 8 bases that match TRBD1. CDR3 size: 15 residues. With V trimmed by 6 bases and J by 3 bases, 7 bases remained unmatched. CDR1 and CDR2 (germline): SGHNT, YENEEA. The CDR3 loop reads CASSLGDRGYNEQFF. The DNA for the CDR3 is TGTGCCAGCAGTTTGGGAGACAGGGGCTACAATGAGCAGTTCTTC.

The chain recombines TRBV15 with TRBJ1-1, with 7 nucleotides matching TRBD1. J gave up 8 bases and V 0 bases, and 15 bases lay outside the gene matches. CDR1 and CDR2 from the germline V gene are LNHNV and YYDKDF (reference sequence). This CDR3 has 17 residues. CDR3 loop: CATSRDRWTGESREAFF. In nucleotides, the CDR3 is TGTGCCACCAGCAGAGATAGGTGGACAGGAGAATCAAGGGAAGCTTTCTTT.

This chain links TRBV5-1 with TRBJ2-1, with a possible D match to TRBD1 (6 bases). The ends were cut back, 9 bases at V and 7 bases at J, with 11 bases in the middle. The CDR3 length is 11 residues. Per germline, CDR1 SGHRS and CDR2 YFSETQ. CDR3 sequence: CATTGQNEQFF. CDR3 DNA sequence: TGCGCCACCACAGGGCAGAATGAGCAGTTCTTC.

CDR3 protein: CASSLGNRVEETQYF. The CDR3 DNA follows: TGTGCCAGCAGCTTAGGAAACAGGGTGGAAGAGACCCAGTACTTC. The chain links TRBV7-9 to TRBJ2-5; tentatively, D is TRBD1 (6 bases). There are 15 residues in the CDR3. Germline CDR1 is SEHNR and CDR2 is FQNEAQ (reference sequence). V lost 1 base and J lost 3, with 12 bases in between.

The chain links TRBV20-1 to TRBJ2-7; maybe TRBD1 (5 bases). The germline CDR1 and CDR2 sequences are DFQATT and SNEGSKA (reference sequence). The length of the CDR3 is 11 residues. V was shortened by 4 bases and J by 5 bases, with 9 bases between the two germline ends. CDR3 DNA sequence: TGCAGTGCTATCGACAGCGACGAGCAGTACTTC. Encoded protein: CSAIDSDEQYF.

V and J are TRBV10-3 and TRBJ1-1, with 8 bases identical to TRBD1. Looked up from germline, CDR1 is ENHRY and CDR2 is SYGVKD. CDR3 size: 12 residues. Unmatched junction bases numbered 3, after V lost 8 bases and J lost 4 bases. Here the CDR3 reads CAIRTGTTEAFF. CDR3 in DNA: TGTGCCATCCGGACAGGGACCACTGAAGCTTTCTTT.

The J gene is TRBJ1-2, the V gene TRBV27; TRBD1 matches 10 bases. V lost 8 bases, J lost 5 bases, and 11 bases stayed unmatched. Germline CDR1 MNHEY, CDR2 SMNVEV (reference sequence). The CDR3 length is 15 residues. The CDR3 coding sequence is TGTGCCAGCTTCCGGGACAGGGGAGTTAGATATGGCTACACCTTC. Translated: CASFRDRGVRYGYTF.

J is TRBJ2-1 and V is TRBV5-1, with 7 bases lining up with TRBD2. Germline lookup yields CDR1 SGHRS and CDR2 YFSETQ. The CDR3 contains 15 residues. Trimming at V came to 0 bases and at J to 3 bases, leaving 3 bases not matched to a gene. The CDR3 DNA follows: TGCGCCAGCAGCTTGGAACTAGCGAGCTACAATGAGCAGTTCTTC. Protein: CASSLELASYNEQFF.

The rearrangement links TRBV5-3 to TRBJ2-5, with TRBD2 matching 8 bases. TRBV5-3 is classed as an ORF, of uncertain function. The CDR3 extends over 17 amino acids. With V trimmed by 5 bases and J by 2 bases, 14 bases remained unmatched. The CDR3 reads CARRDGAASGSQETQYF. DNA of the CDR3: TGTGCCAGAAGGGACGGCGCGGCTAGCGGGTCTCAAGAGACCCAGTACTTC.

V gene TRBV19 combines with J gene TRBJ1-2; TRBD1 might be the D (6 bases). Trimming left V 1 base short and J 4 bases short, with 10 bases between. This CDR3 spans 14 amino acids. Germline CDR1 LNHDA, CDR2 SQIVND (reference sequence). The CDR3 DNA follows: TGTGCCAGTAGTATAGTGGCCAGGGGCTATGGCTACACCTTC. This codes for CASSIVARGYGYTF.

CDR3 in DNA: TGTGCCAGCAGCTTCCTGTCCTACAATGAGCAGTTCTTC. Protein: CASSFLSYNEQFF. The chain has TRBV7-3 and TRBJ2-1, with unresolved D. CDR1 SGHTA and CDR2 FQGTGA come from the germline V gene. V was shortened by 3 bases and J by 1 base, with 4 bases between the two germline ends. The CDR3 length is 13 residues. Full variable domain (remainder filled in from reference TRBV7-3 and TRBJ2-1): GAGVSQTPSNKVTEKGKYVELRCDPISGHTALYWYRQSLGQGPEFLIYFQGTGAADDSGLPNDRFFAVRPEGSVSTLKIQRTERGDSAVYLCASSFLSYNEQFFGPGTRLTVL.

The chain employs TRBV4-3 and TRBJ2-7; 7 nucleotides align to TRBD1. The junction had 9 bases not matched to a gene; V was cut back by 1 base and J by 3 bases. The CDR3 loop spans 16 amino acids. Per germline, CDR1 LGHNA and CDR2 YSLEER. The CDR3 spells CASSQGLKPGGYEQYF. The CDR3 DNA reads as TGCGCCAGCAGCCAAGGATTAAAACCAGGGGGCTACGAGCAGTACTTC.